The 28 T cell receptor beta chains below come from one sample, sequenced in a study of T cells expressing NK-cell markers. No DNA is given; TCRdb re-called the 5' RACE reads and lists each CDR3 protein once. Its table records 550,000 to 600,000 distinct CDR3 sequences. Sequenced: blood T cells: a sorted CD56 or NKG2C T cell subset, CD4+ or CD8+ T cells, or bulk PBMC T cells (not recorded which). Every receptor here comes from a man between 18 and 35 years old in good health.

The V gene is TRBV27, the J gene TRBJ1-5. The CDR3 is 15 residues long. Germline V gives CDR1 MNHEY, CDR2 SMNVEV (reference sequence). The CDR3 reads CASSLEGRQNQPQHF.

The chain couples TRBV12-3 or TRBV12-4 to TRBJ2-1; TCRdb picks TRBD1, but there is no DNA to check that call. This CDR3 region has 15 residues. CDR3 in amino acids: CASSLGAGGNNEQFF.

V and J are TRBV10-3 and TRBJ2-2; no DNA is available, so the TRBD2 call from TCRdb remains unchecked. The CDR3 runs 13 residues. Germline CDR1 and CDR2: ENHRY and SYGVKD. The CDR3 here is CATRVTNTGELFF.

The chain carries TRBV5-1 and TRBJ1-1. Germline values: CDR1 SGHRS, CDR2 YFSETQ. There are 14 residues in the CDR3. CDR3 loop: CASSPQPGLTEAFF.

V gene TRBV12-3 or TRBV12-4 combines with J gene TRBJ2-1; the D call of TRBD1 rests on TCRdb alone, since no DNA is present to check it. The CDR3 contains 16 residues. The chain's CDR3 is CASSQFQGASYNEQFF.

The J gene is TRBJ2-6, the V gene TRBV20-1; the TCRdb D gene call, TRBD1, has no DNA to confirm it. Germline values: CDR1 DFQATT, CDR2 SNEGSKA (reference sequence). The CDR3 contains 18 residues. CDR3 loop: CSARDLGGGNSGANVLTF.

The chain employs TRBV5-1 and TRBJ2-1. There are 15 residues in the CDR3. Germline loops: CDR1 SGHRS, CDR2 YFSETQ. Here the CDR3 reads CASGIKGSSYNEQFF.

CDR3 sequence: CAISRGQGENGYTF. The J gene is TRBJ1-2, the V gene TRBV10-3; TCRdb picks TRBD1, but there is no DNA to check that call. The length of the CDR3 is 14 residues. Germline values: CDR1 ENHRY, CDR2 SYGVKD.

This sequence joins TRBV27 and TRBJ1-5; TCRdb's assignment of TRBD1 cannot be checked, as there is no DNA. The CDR3 length is 15 residues. Germline V gene sequence: CDR1 MNHEY, CDR2 SMNVEV (reference sequence). CDR3 sequence: CASSWEGGPNQPQHF.

The rearrangement uses TRBV12-3 or TRBV12-4 and TRBJ2-7; TCRdb lists TRBD2, though no DNA is available to test this call. CDR3 length equals 14 residues. This CDR3 reads CASSSRLAGSEQYF.

The V and J genes are TRBV7-9 and TRBJ2-1; TCRdb's assignment of TRBD1 cannot be checked, as there is no DNA. Germline lookup yields CDR1 SEHNR and CDR2 FQNEAQ (reference sequence). The length of the CDR3 is 17 residues. CDR3 sequence reads: CASSPMGGGLGYNEQFF.

The V gene is TRBV18, the J gene TRBJ2-1. CDR1 and CDR2 from the germline V gene are KGHSH and LQKENI. The CDR3 extends over 14 amino acids. CDR3 amino acids: CASSPDLATNEQFF.

The rearrangement uses TRBV19 and TRBJ2-1; TCRdb lists TRBD1, though no DNA is available to test this call. Germline-derived CDR1 and CDR2 are LNHDA and SQIVND (reference sequence). CDR3 size: 14 residues. The CDR3 sequence is CASTPGTVYNEQFF. Full variable domain (rest looked up from reference TRBV19 and TRBJ2-1): DGGITQSPKYLFRKEGQNVTLSCEQNLNHDAMYWYRQDPGQGLRLIYYSQIVNDFQKGDIAEGYSVSREKKESFPLTVTSAQKNPTAFYLCASTPGTVYNEQFFGPGTRLTVL.

CDR3 in amino acids: CATGSLTGDTYNEQFF. The gene calls are TRBV24-1 and TRBJ2-1; TCRdb designates TRBD1, a call that cannot be tested without DNA. CDR1 is KGHDR, CDR2 SFDVKD, per germline. This CDR3 spans 16 amino acids.

This chain joins TRBV27 and TRBJ2-1; TCRdb's D call, TRBD1, is unchecked because there is no DNA. Per germline, CDR1 MNHEY and CDR2 SMNVEV (reference sequence). This CDR3 has 17 amino acids. CDR3 amino acids: CASSPTPGQGTYNEQFF.

This chain links TRBV11-2 with TRBJ2-5; TCRdb returns TRBD1, unconfirmable since there is no DNA. Germline CDR1 and CDR2: SGHAT and FQNNGV. The CDR3 runs 16 residues. CDR3 residues: CASKSPGQVEQETQYF.

The chain employs TRBV27 and TRBJ2-4; there is no DNA to check the TCRdb D call of TRBD1. CDR1 and CDR2 (germline): MNHEY, SMNVEV (reference sequence). The CDR3 covers 18 residues. CDR3 protein: CASSVSGSGMRAKNIQYF.

The V call is TRBV20-1, the J call TRBJ1-6; there is no DNA to check the TCRdb D call of TRBD1. The germline CDR1 and CDR2 sequences are DFQATT and SNEGSKA (reference sequence). The CDR3 sequence is 14 residues long. CDR3 in amino acids: CSAGDSSYNSPLHF.

This chain uses TRBV30 with TRBJ2-1; without DNA, the TCRdb call of TRBD1 cannot be checked. CDR3 length: 14 amino acids. Looked up from germline, CDR1 is GTSNPN and CDR2 is SVGIG (reference sequence). The CDR3: CAWGEGQKVNEQFF. Together with reference TRBV30 and TRBJ2-1, the CDR3 gives the full variable domain: SQTIHQWPATLVQPVGSPLSLECTVEGTSNPNLYWYRQAAGRGLQLLFYSVGIGQISSEVPQNLSASRPQDRQFILSSKKLLLSDSGFYLCAWGEGQKVNEQFFGPGTRLTVL.

The chain couples TRBV20-1 to TRBJ2-1; TCRdb lists TRBD1, though no DNA is available to test this call. Germline V gene lookup returns CDR1 DFQATT and CDR2 SNEGSKA (reference sequence). This CDR3 spans 15 amino acids. CDR3 sequence reads: CSARDRGTGGGEQFF.

The chain is built from TRBV7-9 and TRBJ2-5; TCRdb proposes TRBD1, but this gene call is untestable without DNA. Germline V CDR1 and CDR2: SEHNR, FQNEAQ (reference sequence). The CDR3 has 15 residues. CDR3 sequence: CASSYGQGPGETQYF.

The rearrangement joins TRBV24-1 to TRBJ2-5; TCRdb selects TRBD2, and the lack of DNA leaves this call unchecked. CDR3 size: 14 residues. The germline gives CDR1 KGHDR, CDR2 SFDVKD. The CDR3 sequence is CATSDVAAEETQYF.

The rearrangement links TRBV7-2 to TRBJ2-1; there is no DNA to check the TCRdb D call of TRBD1. Germline-derived CDR1 and CDR2 are SGHTA and FQGNSA. CDR3 size: 16 residues. The CDR3 region is CASSLEGTALWNEQFF.

The chain carries TRBV7-3 and TRBJ2-5; as DNA is missing, the TRBD1 call by TCRdb cannot be tested. This CDR3 is 18 amino acids long. The germline V gene has CDR1 SGHTA and CDR2 FQGTGA. The CDR3 loop reads CASSCPGTGGRVWETQYF.

The chain has TRBV6-5 and TRBJ2-1; the D call of TRBD1 rests on TCRdb alone, since no DNA is present to check it. Germline loops: CDR1 MNHEY, CDR2 SVGAGI. The CDR3 has 15 residues. The CDR3 protein is CASSRSLDRYNEQFF.

Here the CDR3 reads CASSPRDGGSYEQYF. This chain connects TRBV9 to TRBJ2-7; TCRdb indicates TRBD1, and absent DNA this call remains unverified. Germline loops: CDR1 SGDLS, CDR2 YYNGEE. This CDR3 region has 15 residues.

The V call is TRBV4-2, the J call TRBJ2-1; TCRdb gives TRBD2 as the D gene, but with no DNA this cannot be confirmed. The germline CDR1 and CDR2 sequences are LGHNA and YNFKEQ. This CDR3 spans 17 amino acids. The CDR3 loop reads CASSQGLAGSSYNEQFF.

The chain uses TRBV7-9 and TRBJ1-1; TCRdb's assignment of TRBD1 cannot be checked, as there is no DNA. The CDR3 extends over 11 amino acids. CDR1 is SEHNR and CDR2 is FQNEAQ in the germline V gene (reference sequence). The CDR3 here is CAIQPGHEAFF.